The rows below give T cell receptor beta chains drawn from one sample of a study of T cells in Graves' hyperthyroidism and ophthalmopathy. From the multiplex PCR reads, TCRdb called clonotypes with MiXCR, one entry per CDR3 protein. The table lists around 200,000 distinct CDR3 sequences, about a sixth of them singletons, with under 35% in the top ten. The sample taken for sequencing was blood. These receptors came from a woman aged 50 to 65 with Graves' hyperthyroidism. Each CDR3 is given with its conserved first and last residue. The order of the fields is D gene, J gene, clone size, V gene, CDR3 DNA, CDR3 protein. D genes are given only for firm matches. The listing skips clone size in some rows; elsewhere it reads once, few, many or a size class.

d_call: TRBD2; j_call: TRBJ2-2; clone_size: -; v_call: TRBV5-5; cdr3_nt: TGTGCCAGCAGCTCAGTACTAGCGGGAGCATCCGGGGAGCTGTTTTTT; cdr3_aa: CASSSVLAGASGELFF
d_call: -; j_call: TRBJ2-7; clone_size: many; v_call: TRBV11-3; cdr3_nt: TGTGCCAGCAGCCTCGGACAGACCTACGAGCAGTACTTC; cdr3_aa: CASSLGQTYEQYF
d_call: TRBD2; j_call: TRBJ2-1; clone_size: many; v_call: TRBV6-6; cdr3_nt: TGTGCCAGCAGTTACAGCGGGGGGGCTTATGAGCAGTTCTTC; cdr3_aa: CASSYSGGAYEQFF
d_call: -; j_call: TRBJ2-2; clone_size: many; v_call: TRBV12-3/TRBV12-4; cdr3_nt: TGTGCCCTAAGGAGTGAAACGAACACCGGGGAGCTGTTTTTT; cdr3_aa: CALRSETNTGELFF
d_call: TRBD1; j_call: TRBJ1-5; clone_size: -; v_call: TRBV7-2; cdr3_nt: TGTGCCAGCAGCGATACAGGGGGCAACCAGCCCCAGCATTTT; cdr3_aa: CASSDTGGNQPQHF
d_call: -; j_call: TRBJ1-5; clone_size: many; v_call: TRBV2; cdr3_nt: TGTGCCAGCAGGGGTAGCAATCAGCCCCAGCATTTT; cdr3_aa: CASRGSNQPQHF
d_call: -; j_call: TRBJ1-3; clone_size: few; v_call: TRBV13; cdr3_nt: TGTGCCAGCAGCTTTGTGCCGCTCCTCAGCTCTGGAAACACCATATATTTT; cdr3_aa: CASSFVPLLSSGNTIYF
d_call: -; j_call: TRBJ1-1; clone_size: many; v_call: TRBV18; cdr3_nt: TGTGCCAGCTCACCATTTGTTGGAGAGCGGAGCACTGAAGCTTTCTTT; cdr3_aa: CASSPFVGERSTEAFF
d_call: -; j_call: TRBJ2-5; clone_size: -; v_call: TRBV7-9; cdr3_nt: TGTGCCAGCAGCGACGGGAGGACAGGCCCCACTGGGACCCAGTACTTC; cdr3_aa: CASSDGRTGPTGTQYF
d_call: TRBD2; j_call: TRBJ2-5; clone_size: many; v_call: TRBV3-1; cdr3_nt: TGTGCCAGCAGCCCGGGACTAGCGGGGGGAATCCAAGAGACCCAGTACTTC; cdr3_aa: CASSPGLAGGIQETQYF
d_call: -; j_call: TRBJ1-3; clone_size: -; v_call: TRBV25-1; cdr3_nt: TGTGCCAGCTTGGACAGTGCCAATGGAAACACCATATATTTT; cdr3_aa: CASLDSANGNTIYF
d_call: TRBD2; j_call: TRBJ2-5; clone_size: few; v_call: TRBV5-1; cdr3_nt: TGCGCCAGCAGCTCGGGGGAGGGCCCTCAAGAGACCCAGTACTTC; cdr3_aa: CASSSGEGPQETQYF
d_call: -; j_call: TRBJ1-5; clone_size: many; v_call: TRBV28; cdr3_nt: TGTGCCAGCGGAGTACTCAGGGGATCCGGTCAGCCCCAGCATTTT; cdr3_aa: CASGVLRGSGQPQHF
d_call: -; j_call: TRBJ1-2; clone_size: many; v_call: TRBV2; cdr3_nt: TGTGCCAGCAGAGTCGACGGGAGAAGCAATAGCAACTATGGCTACACCTTC; cdr3_aa: CASRVDGRSNSNYGYTF
d_call: -; j_call: TRBJ2-5; clone_size: -; v_call: TRBV28; cdr3_nt: TGTGCCAGCAGCTCAACGGAGGCAAGGGGAATCCAAGAGACCCAGTACTTC; cdr3_aa: CASSSTEARGIQETQYF
d_call: -; j_call: TRBJ1-3; clone_size: many; v_call: TRBV6-4; cdr3_nt: TGTGCCAGCAGTGACCCCTCCGTTGAGGGAACTGGAAACACCATATATTTT; cdr3_aa: CASSDPSVEGTGNTIYF
d_call: TRBD1; j_call: TRBJ1-1; clone_size: many; v_call: TRBV14; cdr3_nt: TGTGCCAGCAGGCGGGACAGTTACACTGAAGCTTTCTTT; cdr3_aa: CASRRDSYTEAFF
d_call: TRBD1; j_call: TRBJ1-2; clone_size: many; v_call: TRBV5-6; cdr3_nt: TGTGCCAGCAGCTTGTCGGGCAGGGGGCTACGCAACTATGGCTACACCTTC; cdr3_aa: CASSLSGRGLRNYGYTF
d_call: -; j_call: TRBJ2-4; clone_size: many; v_call: TRBV11-2; cdr3_nt: TGTGCCAGCAGCTTAACATTCGGCCTGGGAAACATTCAGTACTTC; cdr3_aa: CASSLTFGLGNIQYF
d_call: TRBD2; j_call: TRBJ2-1; clone_size: -; v_call: TRBV2; cdr3_nt: TGTGCCAGCAGTGAAGACGGGAGGGGGTGGGACATAGAGCAGTTCTTC; cdr3_aa: CASSEDGRGWDIEQFF
d_call: TRBD1; j_call: TRBJ2-1; clone_size: -; v_call: TRBV24-1; cdr3_nt: TGTGACACCCGGGGACAGGGCTACAATGAGCAGTTCTTC; cdr3_aa: CDTRGQGYNEQFF
d_call: -; j_call: TRBJ2-6; clone_size: many; v_call: TRBV6-4; cdr3_nt: TGTGCCAGCAGTGAAAACCACTCTGGGGCCAACGTCCTGACTTTC; cdr3_aa: CASSENHSGANVLTF
d_call: -; j_call: TRBJ1-5; clone_size: many; v_call: TRBV6-1; cdr3_nt: TGTGCCAGCATCCCCGAGAGTGGTCAGCCCCAGCATTTT; cdr3_aa: CASIPESGQPQHF
d_call: -; j_call: TRBJ2-2; clone_size: -; v_call: TRBV7-8; cdr3_nt: TGTGCCAGCACCTTAAGCGGTAACACCGGGGAGCTGTTTTTT; cdr3_aa: CASTLSGNTGELFF
d_call: TRBD1; j_call: TRBJ1-5; clone_size: -; v_call: TRBV5-8; cdr3_nt: TGTGCCAGCAGCTCCACAGGGGGGGATCAGCCCCAGCATTTT; cdr3_aa: CASSSTGGDQPQHF
d_call: -; j_call: TRBJ1-1; clone_size: many; v_call: TRBV6-2/TRBV6-3; cdr3_nt: TGTGCCAGCAGTTATGGTAAAGGGGTCATGAACACTGAAGCTTTCTTT; cdr3_aa: CASSYGKGVMNTEAFF
d_call: -; j_call: TRBJ1-3; clone_size: few; v_call: TRBV5-6; cdr3_nt: TGTGCCAGCAGCCTTAGTCCTGGAAACACCATATATTTT; cdr3_aa: CASSLSPGNTIYF
d_call: -; j_call: TRBJ1-1; clone_size: many; v_call: TRBV7-3; cdr3_nt: TGTGCCAGCAGCTTAAGAGGTCAGGCTGAAGCTTTCTTT; cdr3_aa: CASSLRGQAEAFF
d_call: -; j_call: TRBJ1-5; clone_size: many; v_call: TRBV28; cdr3_nt: TGTGCCAGCAGTTTATATTCAAGAGGGGAGGGCAATCAGCCCCAGCATTTT; cdr3_aa: CASSLYSRGEGNQPQHF
d_call: -; j_call: TRBJ1-6; clone_size: many; v_call: TRBV2; cdr3_nt: TGTGCCAGCAGTGAAGCGGGCGGTTATCACTCACCCCTCCACTTT; cdr3_aa: CASSEAGGYHSPLHF
d_call: -; j_call: TRBJ2-5; clone_size: -; v_call: TRBV20-1; cdr3_nt: TGCAGTGCTAGAGATTCCCGGGACGGGGATGGGGCCCAGTACTTC; cdr3_aa: CSARDSRDGDGAQYF
d_call: -; j_call: TRBJ1-4; clone_size: many; v_call: TRBV19; cdr3_nt: TGTGCCAGTAGTATAGGGCAGCAATTTGAAAAACTGTTTTTT; cdr3_aa: CASSIGQQFEKLFF
d_call: TRBD2; j_call: TRBJ2-7; clone_size: -; v_call: TRBV4-2; cdr3_nt: TGTGCCAGCAGCCCCCTGCTGGGGGGGGGTGAATACGAGCAGTACTTC; cdr3_aa: CASSPLLGGGEYEQYF
d_call: -; j_call: TRBJ2-4; clone_size: many; v_call: TRBV20-1; cdr3_nt: TGCAGTGCTAGAGAGGTTGGACAAAACATTCAGTACTTC; cdr3_aa: CSAREVGQNIQYF
d_call: TRBD2; j_call: TRBJ2-3; clone_size: many; v_call: TRBV20-1; cdr3_nt: TGCAGTGCTAAAGTCGGGACTAGCGGCAGAAGCACAGATACGCAGTATTTT; cdr3_aa: CSAKVGTSGRSTDTQYF
d_call: -; j_call: TRBJ2-7; clone_size: -; v_call: TRBV5-1; cdr3_nt: TGCGCCAGCAGCTTAAGCCAGGGAGCCGCCGAGCAGTACTTC; cdr3_aa: CASSLSQGAAEQYF
d_call: TRBD1; j_call: TRBJ1-1; clone_size: many; v_call: TRBV10-2; cdr3_nt: TGCGCCAGCAGTGGGCCCTGGGACAGAAGAGGCACTGAAGCTTTCTTT; cdr3_aa: CASSGPWDRRGTEAFF
d_call: TRBD2; j_call: TRBJ2-1; clone_size: -; v_call: TRBV3-1; cdr3_nt: TGTGCCAGCAGCTTAGGGGGACTAGCGGGGGGAACGCAGTTCTTC; cdr3_aa: CASSLGGLAGGTQFF
d_call: -; j_call: TRBJ2-3; clone_size: many; v_call: TRBV6-2/TRBV6-3; cdr3_nt: TGTGCCAGCAGTTACGTTGGGGTTAACACAGATACGCAGTATTTT; cdr3_aa: CASSYVGVNTDTQYF
d_call: TRBD1; j_call: TRBJ1-6; clone_size: -; v_call: TRBV3-1; cdr3_nt: TGTGCCAGCAGCCATTTCGACAGGGCTTATTCACCCCTCCACTTT; cdr3_aa: CASSHFDRAYSPLHF
d_call: -; j_call: TRBJ1-1; clone_size: many; v_call: TRBV28; cdr3_nt: TGTGCCAGTGGGCAGCTGAACACTGAAGCTTTCTTT; cdr3_aa: CASGQLNTEAFF
d_call: -; j_call: TRBJ1-4; clone_size: many; v_call: TRBV7-2; cdr3_nt: TGTGCCAGCAGCCTGGGACGGGCAACTAATGAAAAACTGTTTTTT; cdr3_aa: CASSLGRATNEKLFF
d_call: TRBD2; j_call: TRBJ2-3; clone_size: many; v_call: TRBV7-2; cdr3_nt: TGTGCCAGCAGCAGGACTAGCGGGGGGGCAAATACGCAGTATTTT; cdr3_aa: CASSRTSGGANTQYF
d_call: TRBD1; j_call: TRBJ2-4; clone_size: many; v_call: TRBV10-3; cdr3_nt: TGTGCCATCAGTGAGTCCGGGACAGGGGGTGCCAAAAACATTCAGTACTTC; cdr3_aa: CAISESGTGGAKNIQYF
d_call: -; j_call: TRBJ2-2; clone_size: many; v_call: TRBV19; cdr3_nt: TGTGCCAGTAGTGTCTACAGGGTGGGCGGGGAGCTGTTTTTT; cdr3_aa: CASSVYRVGGELFF
d_call: -; j_call: TRBJ1-1; clone_size: many; v_call: TRBV7-9; cdr3_nt: TGTGCCAGCAGCCCACTACCGGCTATGAACACTGAAGCTTTCTTT; cdr3_aa: CASSPLPAMNTEAFF
d_call: -; j_call: TRBJ2-3; clone_size: -; v_call: TRBV5-4; cdr3_nt: TGTGCCAGCAGCTTGACAGTTACCAGCACAGATACGCAGTATTTT; cdr3_aa: CASSLTVTSTDTQYF
d_call: TRBD1; j_call: TRBJ2-7; clone_size: many; v_call: TRBV3-1; cdr3_nt: TGTGCCAGCAGCCAAGATACTCACAGGGGGCCCTACGAGCAGTACTTC; cdr3_aa: CASSQDTHRGPYEQYF
d_call: -; j_call: TRBJ2-1; clone_size: -; v_call: TRBV2; cdr3_nt: TGTGCCAGCAGTCGGGACCCCGGCAATGAGCAGTTCTTC; cdr3_aa: CASSRDPGNEQFF
d_call: -; j_call: TRBJ1-4; clone_size: many; v_call: TRBV2; cdr3_nt: TGTGCCAGCAGCGGGGGTGAAAAACTGTTTTTT; cdr3_aa: CASSGGEKLFF
d_call: -; j_call: TRBJ1-2; clone_size: many; v_call: TRBV27; cdr3_nt: TGTGCCAGCAGTCCCCGCGGGGGGATCTATGGCTACACCTTC; cdr3_aa: CASSPRGGIYGYTF
d_call: -; j_call: TRBJ1-5; clone_size: many; v_call: TRBV5-1; cdr3_nt: TGCGCCAGCAGCCAGGACCCTAGCAATCAGCCCCAGCATTTT; cdr3_aa: CASSQDPSNQPQHF
d_call: -; j_call: TRBJ2-5; clone_size: many; v_call: TRBV12-3/TRBV12-4; cdr3_nt: TGTGCCAGCAGTTTGGCTCCCGCGGGGACCCAGTACTTC; cdr3_aa: CASSLAPAGTQYF
d_call: -; j_call: TRBJ2-5; clone_size: few; v_call: TRBV7-2; cdr3_nt: TGTGCCAGCAGCTTAGCGCGGGGCGGGGGCCTCGGGGAGACCCAGTACTTC; cdr3_aa: CASSLARGGGLGETQYF
d_call: -; j_call: TRBJ2-3; clone_size: many; v_call: TRBV10-3; cdr3_nt: TGTGCCATCAGTGAAAATGCGGGGTTAGGCACAGATACGCAGTATTTT; cdr3_aa: CAISENAGLGTDTQYF
d_call: TRBD1; j_call: TRBJ2-3; clone_size: many; v_call: TRBV7-6; cdr3_nt: TGTGCCAGCCAGGGGGAGTCAACAGATACGCAGTATTTT; cdr3_aa: CASQGESTDTQYF
d_call: TRBD2; j_call: TRBJ2-1; clone_size: -; v_call: TRBV9; cdr3_nt: TGTGCCAGCAGCGGAAGCGGGGTAGGATACAATGAGCAGTTCTTC; cdr3_aa: CASSGSGVGYNEQFF